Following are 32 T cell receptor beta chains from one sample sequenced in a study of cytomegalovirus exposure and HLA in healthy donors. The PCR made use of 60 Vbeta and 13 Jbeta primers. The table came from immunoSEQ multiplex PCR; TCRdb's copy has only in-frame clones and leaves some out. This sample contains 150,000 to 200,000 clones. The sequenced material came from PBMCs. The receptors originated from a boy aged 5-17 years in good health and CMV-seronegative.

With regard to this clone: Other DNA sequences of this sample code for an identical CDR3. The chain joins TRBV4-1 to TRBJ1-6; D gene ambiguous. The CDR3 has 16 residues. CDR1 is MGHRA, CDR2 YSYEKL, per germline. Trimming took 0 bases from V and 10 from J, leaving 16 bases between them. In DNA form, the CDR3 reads TGCGCCAGCAGCCAAGAAGGCGGCAGGACGGGATCACCCCTCCACTTT. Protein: CASSQEGGRTGSPLHF.

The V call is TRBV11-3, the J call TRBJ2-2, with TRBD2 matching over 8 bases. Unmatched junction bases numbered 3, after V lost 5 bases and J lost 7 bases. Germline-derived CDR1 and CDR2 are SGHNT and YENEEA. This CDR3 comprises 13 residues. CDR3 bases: TGTGCCAGCAGCCCCGGGACTAGCGGGGAGCTGTTTTTT. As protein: CASSPGTSGELFF.

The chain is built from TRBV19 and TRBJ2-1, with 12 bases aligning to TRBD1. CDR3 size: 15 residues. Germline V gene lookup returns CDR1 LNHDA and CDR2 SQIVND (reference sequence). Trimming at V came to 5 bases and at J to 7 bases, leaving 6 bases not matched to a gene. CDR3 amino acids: CASSRGQGAGNEQFF. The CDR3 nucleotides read TGTGCCAGTAGTCGGGGACAGGGGGCCGGGAATGAGCAGTTCTTC.

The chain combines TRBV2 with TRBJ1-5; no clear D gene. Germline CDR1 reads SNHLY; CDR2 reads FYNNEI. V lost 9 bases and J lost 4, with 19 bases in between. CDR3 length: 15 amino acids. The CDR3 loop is CASSFRPVRNQPQHF. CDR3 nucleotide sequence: TGTGCCAGTTCTTTTCGACCAGTCAGGAATCAGCCCCAGCATTTT.

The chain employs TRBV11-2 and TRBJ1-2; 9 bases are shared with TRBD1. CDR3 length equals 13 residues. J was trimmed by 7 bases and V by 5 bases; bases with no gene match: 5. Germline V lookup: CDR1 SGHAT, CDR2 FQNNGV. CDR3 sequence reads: CASSTDRGGGYTF. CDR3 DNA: TGTGCCAGCAGCACCGACAGGGGGGGTGGCTACACCTTC.

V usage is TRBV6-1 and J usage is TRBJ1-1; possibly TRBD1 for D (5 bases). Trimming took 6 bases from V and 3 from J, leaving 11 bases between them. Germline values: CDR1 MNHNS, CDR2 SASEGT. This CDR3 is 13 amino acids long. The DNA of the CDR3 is TGTGCCAGCAGCCGGCAGGGTGACACTGAAGCTTTCTTT. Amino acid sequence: CASSRQGDTEAFF.

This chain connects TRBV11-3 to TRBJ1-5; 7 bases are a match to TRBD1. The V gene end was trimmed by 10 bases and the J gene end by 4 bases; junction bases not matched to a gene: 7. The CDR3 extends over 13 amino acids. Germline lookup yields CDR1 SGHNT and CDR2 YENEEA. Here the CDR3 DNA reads TGTGCCAAAAGACAGGGTGTTAATCAGCCCCAGCATTTT. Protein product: CAKRQGVNQPQHF.

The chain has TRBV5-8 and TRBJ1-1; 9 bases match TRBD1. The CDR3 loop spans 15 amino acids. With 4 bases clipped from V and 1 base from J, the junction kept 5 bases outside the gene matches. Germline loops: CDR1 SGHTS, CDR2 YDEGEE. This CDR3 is CASSPRDRANTEAFF. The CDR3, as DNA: TGTGCCAGCAGCCCCCGGGACAGGGCGAACACTGAAGCTTTCTTT.

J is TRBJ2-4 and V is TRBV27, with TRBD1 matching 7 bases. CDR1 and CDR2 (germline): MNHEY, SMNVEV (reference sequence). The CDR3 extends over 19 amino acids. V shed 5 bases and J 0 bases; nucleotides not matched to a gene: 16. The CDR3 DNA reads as TGTGCCAGCAGTCCAACCGGGACAGTAAAAACCATAGCCAAAAACATTCAGTACTTC. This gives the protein CASSPTGTVKTIAKNIQYF.

CDR3 protein: CASKQGGNQPQHF. In DNA, the CDR3 is TGTGCCAGCAAACAGGGGGGTAATCAGCCCCAGCATTTT. The chain links TRBV6-5 to TRBJ1-5; 8 nucleotides align to TRBD1. This CDR3 contains 13 residues. Germline trimming cut 7 bases from V and 4 bases from J; bases unmatched to any gene: 3. Germline V lookup: CDR1 MNHEY, CDR2 SVGAGI.

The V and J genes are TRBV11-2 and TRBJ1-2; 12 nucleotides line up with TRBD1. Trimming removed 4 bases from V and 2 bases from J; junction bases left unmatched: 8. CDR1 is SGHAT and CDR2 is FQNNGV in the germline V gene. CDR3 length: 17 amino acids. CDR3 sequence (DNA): TGTGCCAGCAGCTCCCTCCGGGACAGGGGGCTGAACTATGGCTACACCTTC. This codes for CASSSLRDRGLNYGYTF.

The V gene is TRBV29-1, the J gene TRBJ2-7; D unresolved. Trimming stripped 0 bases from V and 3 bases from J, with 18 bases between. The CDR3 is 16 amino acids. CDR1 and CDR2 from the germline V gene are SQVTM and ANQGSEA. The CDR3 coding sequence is TGCAGCGTTGAAGAGGGCCGCCAGTCCGGTAACTACGAGCAGTACTTC. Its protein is CSVEEGRQSGNYEQYF.

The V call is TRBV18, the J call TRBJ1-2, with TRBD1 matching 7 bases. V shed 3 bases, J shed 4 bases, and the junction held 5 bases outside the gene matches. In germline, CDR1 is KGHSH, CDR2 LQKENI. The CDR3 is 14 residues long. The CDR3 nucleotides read TGTGCCAGCTCACCTACAGGGGCACTCTATGGCTACACCTTC. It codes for CASSPTGALYGYTF.

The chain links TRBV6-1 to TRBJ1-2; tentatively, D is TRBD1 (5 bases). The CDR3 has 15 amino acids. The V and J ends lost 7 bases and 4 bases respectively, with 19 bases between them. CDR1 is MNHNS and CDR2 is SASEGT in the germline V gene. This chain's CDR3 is CASTQGEGWAYGYTF. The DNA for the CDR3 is TGTGCCAGCACCCAGGGCGAAGGGTGGGCCTATGGCTACACCTTC.

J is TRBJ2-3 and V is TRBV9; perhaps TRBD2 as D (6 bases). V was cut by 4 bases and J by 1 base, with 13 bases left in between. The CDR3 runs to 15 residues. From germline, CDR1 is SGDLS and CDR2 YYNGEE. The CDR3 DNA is TGTGCCAGCAGCCCCCCCCAGCGGGGCACAGATACGCAGTATTTT. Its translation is CASSPPQRGTDTQYF.

This CDR3 is CASSSGPGQARDGQFF. CDR3 coding DNA: TGTGCCAGCAGCTCGGGACCGGGACAGGCTAGGGATGGGCAGTTCTTC. V and J are TRBV4-2 and TRBJ2-1; 8 bases agree with TRBD1. The germline gives CDR1 LGHNA, CDR2 YNFKEQ. The trim removed 5 bases at V and 12 bases at J, leaving 18 bases unmatched. This CDR3 has 16 amino acids.

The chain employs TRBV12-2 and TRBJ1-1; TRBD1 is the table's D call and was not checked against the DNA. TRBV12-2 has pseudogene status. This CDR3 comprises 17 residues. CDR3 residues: CASRLAQPTGLNTEAFF. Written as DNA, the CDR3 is TGTGCAAGTCGCTTAGCGCAGCCCACAGGGTTGAACACTGAAGCTTTCTTT.

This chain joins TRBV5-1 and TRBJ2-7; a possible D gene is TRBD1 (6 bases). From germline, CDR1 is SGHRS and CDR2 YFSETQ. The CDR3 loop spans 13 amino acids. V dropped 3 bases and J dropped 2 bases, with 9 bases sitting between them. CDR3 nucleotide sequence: TGCGCCAGCAGCTCAGGGGAAACCTACGAGCAGTACTTC. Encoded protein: CASSSGETYEQYF.

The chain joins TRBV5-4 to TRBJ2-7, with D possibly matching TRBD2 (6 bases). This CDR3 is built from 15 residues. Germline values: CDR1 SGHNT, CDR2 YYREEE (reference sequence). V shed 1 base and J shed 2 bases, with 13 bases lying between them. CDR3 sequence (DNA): TGTGCCAGCAGCTTGCGGGGTGGAGGGACCTACGAGCAGTACTTC. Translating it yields CASSLRGGGTYEQYF.

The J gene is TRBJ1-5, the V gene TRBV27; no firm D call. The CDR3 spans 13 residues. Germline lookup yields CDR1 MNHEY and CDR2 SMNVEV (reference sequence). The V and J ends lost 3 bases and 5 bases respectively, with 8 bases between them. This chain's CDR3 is CASSLRSDQPQHF. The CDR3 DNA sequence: TGTGCCAGCAGTTTGAGGTCGGATCAGCCCCAGCATTTT.

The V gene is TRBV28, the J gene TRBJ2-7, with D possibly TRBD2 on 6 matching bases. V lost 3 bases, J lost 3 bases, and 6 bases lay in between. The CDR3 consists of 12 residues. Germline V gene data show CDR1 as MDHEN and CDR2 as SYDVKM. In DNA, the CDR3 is TGTGCCAGCAGTTTGGGGGGCTACGAGCAGTACTTC. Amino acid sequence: CASSLGGYEQYF. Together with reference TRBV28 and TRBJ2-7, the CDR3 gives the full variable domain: DVKVTQSSRYLVKRTGEKVFLECVQDMDHENMFWYRQDPGLGLRLIYFSYDVKMKEKGDIPEGYSVSREKKERFSLILESASTNQTSMYLCASSLGGYEQYFGPGTRLTVT.

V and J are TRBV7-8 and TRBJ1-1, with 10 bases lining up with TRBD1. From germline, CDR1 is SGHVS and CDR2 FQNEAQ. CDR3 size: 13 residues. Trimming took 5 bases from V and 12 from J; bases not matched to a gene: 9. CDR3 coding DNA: TGTGCCAGCAGCACCGACAGGGGGCGCTTAACTTTCTTT. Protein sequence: CASSTDRGRLTFF.

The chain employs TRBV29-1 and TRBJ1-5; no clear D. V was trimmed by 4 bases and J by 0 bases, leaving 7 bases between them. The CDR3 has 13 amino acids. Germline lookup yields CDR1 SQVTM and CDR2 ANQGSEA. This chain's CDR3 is CSVGDGSNQPQHF. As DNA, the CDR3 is TGCAGCGTTGGAGACGGTAGCAATCAGCCCCAGCATTTT.

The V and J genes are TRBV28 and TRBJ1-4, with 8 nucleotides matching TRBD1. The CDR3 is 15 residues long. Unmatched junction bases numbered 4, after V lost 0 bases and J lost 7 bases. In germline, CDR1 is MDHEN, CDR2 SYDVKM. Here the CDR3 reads CASSLWSDRAEKLFF. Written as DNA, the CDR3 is TGTGCCAGCAGTTTATGGTCGGACAGGGCTGAAAAACTGTTTTTT.

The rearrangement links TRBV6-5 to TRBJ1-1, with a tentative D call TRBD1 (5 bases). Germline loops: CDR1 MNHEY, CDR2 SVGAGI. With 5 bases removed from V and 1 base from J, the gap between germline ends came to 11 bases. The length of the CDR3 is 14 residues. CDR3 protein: CASSPMGGNTEAFF. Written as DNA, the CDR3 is TGTGCCAGCAGTCCCATGGGGGGGAACACTGAAGCTTTCTTT.

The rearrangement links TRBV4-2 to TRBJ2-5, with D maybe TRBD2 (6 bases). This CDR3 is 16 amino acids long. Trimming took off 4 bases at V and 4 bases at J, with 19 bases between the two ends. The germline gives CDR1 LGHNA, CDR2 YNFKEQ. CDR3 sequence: CASSPRISGGSETQYF. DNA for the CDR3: TGTGCCAGCAGCCCCCGGATTAGCGGAGGTTCAGAGACCCAGTACTTC.

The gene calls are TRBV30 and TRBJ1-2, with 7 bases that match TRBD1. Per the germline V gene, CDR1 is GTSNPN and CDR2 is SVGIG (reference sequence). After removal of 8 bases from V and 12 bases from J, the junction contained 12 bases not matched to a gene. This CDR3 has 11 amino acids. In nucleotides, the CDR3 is TGTGCCGGTTCCGGCAGGGGGTCTAACACCTTC. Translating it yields CAGSGRGSNTF.

CDR3 nucleotides: TGTGCCAGCAGTTACCGGCAGGGGGCGAACACTGAAGCTTTCTTT. The encoded protein is CASSYRQGANTEAFF. The chain joins TRBV6-5 to TRBJ1-1; the match to TRBD1 covers 8 bases. The V segment lost 2 bases and the J segment 1 base; nucleotides outside the gene matches: 3. The CDR3 runs to 15 residues. Per the germline V gene, CDR1 is MNHEY and CDR2 is SVGAGI.

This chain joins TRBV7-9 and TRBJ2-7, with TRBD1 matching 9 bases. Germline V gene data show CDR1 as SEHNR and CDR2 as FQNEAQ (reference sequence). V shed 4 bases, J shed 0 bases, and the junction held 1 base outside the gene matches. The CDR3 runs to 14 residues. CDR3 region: CASSSDRGSYEQYF. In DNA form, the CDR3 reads TGTGCCAGCAGCTCGGACAGGGGCTCCTACGAGCAGTACTTC.

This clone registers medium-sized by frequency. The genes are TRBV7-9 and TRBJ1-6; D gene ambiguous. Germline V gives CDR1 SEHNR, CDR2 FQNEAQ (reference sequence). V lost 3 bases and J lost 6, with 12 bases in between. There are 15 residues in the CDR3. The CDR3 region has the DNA TGTGCCAGCAGCTTCGGTTATGCGCCTAATTCACCCCTCCACTTT. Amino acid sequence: CASSFGYAPNSPLHF. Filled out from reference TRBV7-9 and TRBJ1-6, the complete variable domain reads DTGVSQNPRHKITKRGQNVTFRCDPISEHNRLYWYRQTLGQGPEFLTYFQNEAQLEKSRLLSDRFSAERPKGSFSTLEIQRTEQGDSAMYLCASSFGYAPNSPLHFGNGTRLTVT.

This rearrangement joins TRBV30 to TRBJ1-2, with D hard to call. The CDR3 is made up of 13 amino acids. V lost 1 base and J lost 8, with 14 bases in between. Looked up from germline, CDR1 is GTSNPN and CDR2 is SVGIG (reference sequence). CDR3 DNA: TGTGCCTGGAGTGGAGGTCTCATCGAAGGCTACACCTTC. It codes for CAWSGGLIEGYTF.

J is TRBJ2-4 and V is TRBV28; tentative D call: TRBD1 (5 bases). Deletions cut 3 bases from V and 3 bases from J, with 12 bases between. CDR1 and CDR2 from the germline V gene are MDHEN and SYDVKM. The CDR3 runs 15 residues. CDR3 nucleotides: TGTGCCAGCAGTTTTCGCCGGACAAGCAAAAACATTCAGTACTTC. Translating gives CASSFRRTSKNIQYF.